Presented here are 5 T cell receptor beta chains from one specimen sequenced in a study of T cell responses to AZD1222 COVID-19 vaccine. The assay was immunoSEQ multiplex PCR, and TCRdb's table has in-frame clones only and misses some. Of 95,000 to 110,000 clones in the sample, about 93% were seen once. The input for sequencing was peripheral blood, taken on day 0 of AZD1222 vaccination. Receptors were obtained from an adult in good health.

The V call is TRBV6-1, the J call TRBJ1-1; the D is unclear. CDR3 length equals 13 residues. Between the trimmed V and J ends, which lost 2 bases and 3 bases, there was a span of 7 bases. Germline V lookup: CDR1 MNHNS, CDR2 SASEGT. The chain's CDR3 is CASSELWDTEAFF. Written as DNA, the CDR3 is TGTGCCAGCAGTGAACTTTGGGACACTGAAGCTTTCTTT.

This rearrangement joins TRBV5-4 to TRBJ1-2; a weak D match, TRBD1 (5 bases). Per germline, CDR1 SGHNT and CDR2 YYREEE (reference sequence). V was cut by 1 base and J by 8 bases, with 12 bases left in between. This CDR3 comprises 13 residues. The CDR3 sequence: CASSLIGEGGYTF. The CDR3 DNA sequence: TGTGCCAGCAGCTTGATAGGGGAGGGGGGCTACACCTTC. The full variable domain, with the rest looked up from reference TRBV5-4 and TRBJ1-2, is ETGVTQSPTHLIKTRGQQVTLRCSSQSGHNTVSWYQQALGQGPQFIFQYYREEENGRGNFPPRFSGLQFPNYSSELNVNALELDDSALYLCASSLIGEGGYTFGSGTRLTVV.

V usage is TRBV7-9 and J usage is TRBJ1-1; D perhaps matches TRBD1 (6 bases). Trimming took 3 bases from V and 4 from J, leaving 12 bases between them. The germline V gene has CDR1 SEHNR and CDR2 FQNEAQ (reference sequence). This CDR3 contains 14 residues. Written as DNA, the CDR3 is TGTGCCAGCAGCTTGACATACAGGGCCACTGAAGCTTTCTTT. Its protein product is CASSLTYRATEAFF.

The CDR3 DNA reads as TGTGCCAGCAGCTTATTCAGGGGGGACAACACCGGGGAGCTGTTTTTT. It yields the protein CASSLFRGDNTGELFF. V gene TRBV7-2 combines with J gene TRBJ2-2; perhaps TRBD1 as D (7 bases). Per germline, CDR1 SGHTA and CDR2 FQGNSA. The CDR3 is 16 amino acids. Trimming removed 2 bases from V and 2 bases from J, with 12 bases in between.

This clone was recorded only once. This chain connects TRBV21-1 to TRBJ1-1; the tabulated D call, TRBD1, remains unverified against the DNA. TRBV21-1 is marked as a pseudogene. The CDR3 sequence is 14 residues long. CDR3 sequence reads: CASSTTTGGTEAFF. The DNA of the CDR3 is TGTGCCAGCAGCACAACGACAGGGGGGACTGAAGCTTTCTTT.